A selection of T cell receptor beta chains follows, all from one sample in a study of cytomegalovirus exposure and HLA in healthy donors. Method: immunoSEQ multiplex PCR; TCRdb's copy keeps in-frame clones and lacks some. Counted here are about 94,000 clones, around 84% occurring once; the ten biggest clones make up about 9.3%. The specimen was PBMCs. These receptors all come from a human donor in good health. The CDR3 runs from the conserved cysteine through the conserved F or W. A D gene is named only where the DNA matches it firmly. The size entry is marked missing in some rows and otherwise reads once, few, many or a size class.

size | J | D | V | DNA | CDR3
NA | TRBJ2-3 | TRBD2 | TRBV9 | TGTGCCAGCAGCGTGTCGGTAGCGGGAGCGGAGGTCACAGATACGCAGTATTTT | CASSVSVAGAEVTDTQYF
NA | TRBJ2-7 | TRBD1 | TRBV5-1 | TGCGCCAGCAGCCCAACAGGGGTAACGCCAGTGGAGCAGTACTTC | CASSPTGVTPVEQYF
once | TRBJ1-2 | NA | TRBV27 | TGTGCCAGCAGTTTTGGACAGCCAGACGGTAACTATGGCTACACCTTC | CASSFGQPDGNYGYTF
few | TRBJ2-7 | TRBD2 | TRBV6-6 | TGTGCCAGCAGTTACGGCCTAGCGGGGAACTACGAGCAGTACTTC | CASSYGLAGNYEQYF
once | TRBJ1-2 | TRBD1 | TRBV7-2 | TGTGCCAGCAGCTTTGGCACAAACAGGGGTGTTGGCTACACCTTC | CASSFGTNRGVGYTF
NA | TRBJ2-7 | NA | TRBV7-2 | TGTGCCAGCAGCTTAGGCCCCGGCAGGGCGACCTACGAGCAGTACTTC | CASSLGPGRATYEQYF
NA | TRBJ1-4 | NA | TRBV7-9 | TGTGCCAGCAGCCTCAGTCCTACGGCGGCGCCTAATGAAAAACTGTTTTTT | CASSLSPTAAPNEKLFF
NA | TRBJ2-7 | TRBD1 | TRBV4-2 | TGTGCCAGCAGCCAGACAGGGGGTTACGAGCAGTACTTC | CASSQTGGYEQYF
NA | TRBJ2-2 | TRBD2 | TRBV5-1 | TGCGCCAGCAGCTTGGAGTTAACAGCGGGAGGGCTGCCGAACACCGGGGAGCTGTTTTTT | CASSLELTAGGLPNTGELFF
NA | TRBJ1-1 | TRBD1 | TRBV30 | TGTGCCTGGAGAGATACAGGGGGCGAGATGGCTTTCTTT | CAWRDTGGEMAFF
NA | TRBJ2-2 | TRBD1 | TRBV9 | TGTGCCAGCAGCGCGACAGGGTTTGGTAACGGGGAGCTGTTTTTT | CASSATGFGNGELFF
NA | TRBJ1-4 | NA | TRBV19 | TGTGCCACCGTGGGAGGGCTCCGGGACGAAAAACTGTTTTTT | CATVGGLRDEKLFF
NA | TRBJ1-2 | TRBD1 | TRBV6-5 | TGTGCCAGCAGTTATCGACAGGGTAACTATGGCTACACCTTC | CASSYRQGNYGYTF
NA | TRBJ1-5 | NA | TRBV5-4 | TGTGCCAGCAGCTTGGGGGGGGAAAATCAGCCCCAGCATTTT | CASSLGGENQPQHF
NA | TRBJ2-5 | NA | TRBV6-6 | TGTGCCAGCGGGACCCGCGGGGACTGGGAACGACAGTACTTC | CASGTRGDWERQYF
NA | TRBJ2-7 | TRBD2 | TRBV7-9 | TGTGCCAGCAGCTTACCTCTTGATCCGGGGGGTCGCGAGCAGTACTTC | CASSLPLDPGGREQYF
NA | TRBJ2-3 | TRBD1 | TRBV7-3 | TGTGCCAGCAGCTTACCCACAGGGGACCCTAAGGATACGCAGTATTTT | CASSLPTGDPKDTQYF
NA | TRBJ1-1 | TRBD1 | TRBV7-3 | TGTGCCAGCAGCTTAACTCAACAGGGGAGAACTGAAGCTTTCTTT | CASSLTQQGRTEAFF
once | TRBJ1-6 | TRBD1 | TRBV2 | TGTGCCAGCAGTGTTGGGGCCAGGGGGTCTTCACCCCTCCACTTT | CASSVGARGSSPLHF
few | TRBJ2-7 | TRBD2 | TRBV27 | TGTGCCAGCATCGGGGCGGGTAGAGCCCGGATGGGGGGGAGCCACGAGCAGTACTTC | CASIGAGRARMGGSHEQYF
NA | TRBJ1-1 | NA | TRBV7-3 | TGTGCCAGCAGCCAGGGCGACCTCCCGAACACTGAAGCTTTCTTT | CASSQGDLPNTEAFF
NA | TRBJ1-2 | NA | TRBV7-2 | TGTGCCAGCAGCTTAGATGGGGGGACCTACTATGGCTACACCTTC | CASSLDGGTYYGYTF
NA | TRBJ1-2 | NA | TRBV7-9 | TGTGCCAGCAGCTTAGGGGGCGGTTCTCCATATGGCTACACCTTC | CASSLGGGSPYGYTF
few | TRBJ2-5 | TRBD2 | TRBV6-1 | TGTGCCAGCAGTGAATTAGCGGGGGGGCAAGAGACCCAGTACTTC | CASSELAGGQETQYF
NA | TRBJ2-2 | NA | TRBV10-2 | TGCGCCAGCAGTTACAGGGGAGGAGGTACCGGGGAGCTGTTTTTT | CASSYRGGGTGELFF
few | TRBJ1-1 | NA | TRBV19 | TGTGCCAGTAGTATTGGCAGTGGCACTGAAGCTTTCTTT | CASSIGSGTEAFF
once | TRBJ1-2 | NA | TRBV9 | TGTGCCAGCAGCCCCACCCCTGGCCCTAACTATGGCTACACCTTC | CASSPTPGPNYGYTF
NA | TRBJ1-4 | NA | TRBV4-1 | TGCGCCAGCAGCCAAGAAACCCAGGGGAGCGAAAAACTGTTTTTT | CASSQETQGSEKLFF
NA | TRBJ1-2 | TRBD1 | TRBV7-2 | TGTGCCAGCAGCTACGAACAGGGGCGGGGTGGCTACACCTTC | CASSYEQGRGGYTF
NA | TRBJ2-2 | NA | TRBV11-3 | TGTGCCAGCAGCTTAGTTAGTCTCGGCGGGGAGCTGTTTTTT | CASSLVSLGGELFF
once | TRBJ1-5 | NA | TRBV19 | TGTGCCAGCGCCGGACAGCTTTATCAGCCCCAGCATTTT | CASAGQLYQPQHF
NA | TRBJ2-7 | NA | TRBV7-2 | TGTGCCAGCAGCTTAGGATCAGCCTACGAGCAGTACTTC | CASSLGSAYEQYF
NA | TRBJ2-7 | TRBD2 | TRBV9 | TGTGCCAGCAGTCGGGAGGGAGGGGTCGGATACGAGCAGTACTTC | CASSREGGVGYEQYF
NA | TRBJ1-1 | NA | TRBV18 | TGTGCCAGCTCACCGGGAGGGAAGGGGTTTTCGGACACTGAAGCTTTCTTT | CASSPGGKGFSDTEAFF
NA | TRBJ1-1 | NA | TRBV27 | TGTGCCAGCAGCACCCACAGGACCAGGGATTGGGTGAACACTGAAGCTTTCTTT | CASSTHRTRDWVNTEAFF
NA | TRBJ1-3 | NA | TRBV7-3 | TGTGCCAGCAGCTTAGGGGCAGGGGAAGGCACCATATATTTC | CASSLGAGEGTIYF
NA | TRBJ1-2 | NA | TRBV6-5 | TGTGCCAGCAGTTCCCCAGGGGAGGGGGGGAACTATGGCTACACCTTC | CASSSPGEGGNYGYTF
NA | TRBJ2-5 | TRBD2 | TRBV28 | TGTGCCAGCAGTTTTCCGGGAGGGCCTCAAGAGACCCAGTACTTC | CASSFPGGPQETQYF
few | TRBJ2-1 | TRBD1 | TRBV5-1 | TGCGCCAGCAGTCTGGACAGGGTGTCCTACAATGAGCAGTTCTTC | CASSLDRVSYNEQFF
NA | TRBJ1-4 | NA | TRBV9 | TGTGCCAGCAGCCCCCGGGACATCCTAGGCGAAAAACTGTTTTTT | CASSPRDILGEKLFF
few | TRBJ2-3 | TRBD2 | TRBV2 | TGTGCCAGCAGTGGGGAGGGGTGGTATACGCAGTATTTT | CASSGEGWYTQYF
NA | TRBJ1-1 | NA | TRBV30 | TGTGCCCGAGGAGTGAACACTGAAGCTTTCTTT | CARGVNTEAFF
once | TRBJ2-7 | NA | TRBV7-2 | TGTGCCAGCAGCTTAGAAAGCCGATACGAGCAGTACTTC | CASSLESRYEQYF
NA | TRBJ2-2 | NA | TRBV13 | TGTGCCAGCAGCTTCGGACGGCTCAGGGACACCGGGGAGCTGTTTTTT | CASSFGRLRDTGELFF
NA | TRBJ1-4 | TRBD1 | TRBV28 | TGTGCCAGCAGCAATCCGGGACAGGGGAGCGAAAAACTGTTTTTT | CASSNPGQGSEKLFF
NA | TRBJ1-1 | NA | TRBV5-1 | TGCGCCAGCAGCTTGGTTCCGGGGATGAACACTGAAGCTTTCTTT | CASSLVPGMNTEAFF
NA | TRBJ2-2 | TRBD1 | TRBV10-1 | TGCGCCAGCGTAGGGACAGAGAACACCGGGGAGCTGTTTTTT | CASVGTENTGELFF